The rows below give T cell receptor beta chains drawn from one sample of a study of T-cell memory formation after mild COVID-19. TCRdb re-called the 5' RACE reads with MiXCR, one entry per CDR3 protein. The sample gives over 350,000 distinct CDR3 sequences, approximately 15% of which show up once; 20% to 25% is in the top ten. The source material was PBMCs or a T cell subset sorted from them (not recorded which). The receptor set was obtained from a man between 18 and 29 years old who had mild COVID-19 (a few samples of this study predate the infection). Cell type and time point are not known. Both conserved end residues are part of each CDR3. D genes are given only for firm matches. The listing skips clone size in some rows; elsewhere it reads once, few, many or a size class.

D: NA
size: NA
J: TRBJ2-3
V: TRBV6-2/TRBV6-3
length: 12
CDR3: CASSYDADTQYF

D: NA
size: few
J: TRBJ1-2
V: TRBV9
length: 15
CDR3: CASSVDDSLGYGYTF

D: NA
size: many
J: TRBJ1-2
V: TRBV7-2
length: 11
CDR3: CASSPGPGYTF

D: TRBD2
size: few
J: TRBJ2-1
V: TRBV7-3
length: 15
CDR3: CASSLRAGSYNEQFF

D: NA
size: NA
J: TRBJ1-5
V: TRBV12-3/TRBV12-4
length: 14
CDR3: CASSRGRGAQPQHF

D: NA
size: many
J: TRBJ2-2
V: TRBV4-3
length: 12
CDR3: CASSHLTGELFF

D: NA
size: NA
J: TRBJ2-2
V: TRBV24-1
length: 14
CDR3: CATSAGMNTGELFF

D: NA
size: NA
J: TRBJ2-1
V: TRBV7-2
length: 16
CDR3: CASSLYAGSSYNEQFF

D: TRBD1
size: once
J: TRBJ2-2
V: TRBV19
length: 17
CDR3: CASSISGQGVWAGELFF

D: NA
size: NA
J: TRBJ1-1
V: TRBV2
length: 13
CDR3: CASSEGAGTEAFF

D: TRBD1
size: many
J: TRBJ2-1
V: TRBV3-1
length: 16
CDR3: CASSHLGTGLYNEQFF

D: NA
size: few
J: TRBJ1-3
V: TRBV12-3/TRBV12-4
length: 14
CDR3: CASSWTPSGNTIYF

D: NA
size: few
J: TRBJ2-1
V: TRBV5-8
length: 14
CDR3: CASSLNSRDNEQFF

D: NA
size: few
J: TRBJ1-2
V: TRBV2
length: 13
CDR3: CASSGQVDYGYTF

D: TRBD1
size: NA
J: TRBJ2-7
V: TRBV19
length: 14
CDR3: CASSFRTGGTEQYF

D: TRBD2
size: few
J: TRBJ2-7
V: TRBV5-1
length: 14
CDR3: CASSLTSGIYEQYF

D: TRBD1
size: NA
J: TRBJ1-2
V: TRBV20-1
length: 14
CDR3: CSAGGRQGAYGYTF

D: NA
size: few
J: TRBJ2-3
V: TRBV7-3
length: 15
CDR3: CASTGNGHSTDTQYF

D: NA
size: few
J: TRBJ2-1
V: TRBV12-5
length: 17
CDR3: CASGLVLETRARNEQFF

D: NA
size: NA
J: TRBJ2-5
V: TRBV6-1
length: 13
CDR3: CASILGGKGTQYF

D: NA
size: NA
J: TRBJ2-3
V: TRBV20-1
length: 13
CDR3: CSARGAATDTQYF

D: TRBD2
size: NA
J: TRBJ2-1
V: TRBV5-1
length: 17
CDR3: CASSSQPPGLERNEQFF

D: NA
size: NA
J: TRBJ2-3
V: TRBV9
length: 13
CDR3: CASSPDVGDTQYF

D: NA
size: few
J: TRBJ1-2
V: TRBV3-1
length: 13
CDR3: CASSQGMWSGYTF

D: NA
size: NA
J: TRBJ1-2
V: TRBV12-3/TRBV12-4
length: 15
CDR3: CASRQKGWANYGYTF

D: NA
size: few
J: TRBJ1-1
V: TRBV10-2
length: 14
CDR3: CASTEGPGRTEAFF

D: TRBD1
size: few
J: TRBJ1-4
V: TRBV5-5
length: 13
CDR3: CASSIQGGEKLFF

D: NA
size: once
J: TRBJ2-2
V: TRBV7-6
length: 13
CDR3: CASSPGITGELFF

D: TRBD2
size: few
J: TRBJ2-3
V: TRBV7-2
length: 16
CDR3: CASSSILAGGTDTQYF

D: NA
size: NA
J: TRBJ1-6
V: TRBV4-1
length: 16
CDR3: CASSQPLRGVNSPLHF

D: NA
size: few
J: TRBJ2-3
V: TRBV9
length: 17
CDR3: CASSVSSGGRGTDTQYF

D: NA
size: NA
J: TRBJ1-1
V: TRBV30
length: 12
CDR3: CAWSRPNTEAFF

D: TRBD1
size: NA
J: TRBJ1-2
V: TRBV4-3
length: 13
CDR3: CARYVDRDYGYTF

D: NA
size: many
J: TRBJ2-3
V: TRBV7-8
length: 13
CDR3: CASSLGRTDTQYF

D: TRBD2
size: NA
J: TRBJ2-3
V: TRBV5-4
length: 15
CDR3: CASSAASGGAILQYF

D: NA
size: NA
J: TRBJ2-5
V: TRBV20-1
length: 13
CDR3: CSAVTSGSKTQYF

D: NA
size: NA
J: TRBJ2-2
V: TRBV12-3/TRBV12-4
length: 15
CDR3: CASRSGQGRTGELFF

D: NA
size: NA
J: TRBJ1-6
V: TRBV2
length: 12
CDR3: CAGGMGDSPLHF

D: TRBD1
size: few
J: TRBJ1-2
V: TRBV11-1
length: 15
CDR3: CASSFGQGQQYGYTF

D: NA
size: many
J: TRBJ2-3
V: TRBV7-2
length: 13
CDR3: CASSSGSTDTQYF

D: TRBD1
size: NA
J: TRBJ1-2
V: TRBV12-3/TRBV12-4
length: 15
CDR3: CASSSDLGQGYGYTF

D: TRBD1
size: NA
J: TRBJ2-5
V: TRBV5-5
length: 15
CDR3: CASSLFRQGGETQYF

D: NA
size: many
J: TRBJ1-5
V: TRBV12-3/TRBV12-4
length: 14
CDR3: CASSSHAGNQPQHF

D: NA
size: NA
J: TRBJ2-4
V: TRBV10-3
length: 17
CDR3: CAISAQITRGAKNIQYF

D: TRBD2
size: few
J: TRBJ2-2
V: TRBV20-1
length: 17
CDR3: CSARGLAGARETGELFF

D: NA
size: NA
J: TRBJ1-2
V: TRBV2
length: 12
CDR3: CASSAQGNGYTF